These 30 T cell receptor beta chains share one sample of origin, sequenced in a study of radiotherapy plus CTLA-4 blockade in lung cancer. TCRdb's table, derived via immunoSEQ multiplex PCR, lists solely in-frame clones and lacks some. The profile shows over 100,000 clones, about 87% of them singletons. The sequencing here drew on peripheral blood, taken from a patient treated with radiotherapy plus ipilimumab. The receptors derive from a human donor with non-small cell lung cancer that progressed on radiotherapy plus ipilimumab.

In its sample, this clone was seen once. The rearrangement links TRBV6-1 to TRBJ2-1, with D hard to call. The germline V gene encodes CDR1 MNHNS and CDR2 SASEGT. V lost 3 bases and J lost 6, with 12 bases in between. The CDR3 length is 14 residues. The CDR3 DNA sequence: TGTGCCAGCAGTGACAGTCCCTTCGGCAATGAGCAGTTCTTC. Its translation: CASSDSPFGNEQFF.

The V and J genes are TRBV7-6 and TRBJ2-7; no clear D. The CDR3 runs to 12 residues. V lost 3 bases, J lost 5 bases, and 8 bases lay in between. From germline, CDR1 is SGHVS and CDR2 FNYEAQ. This chain's CDR3 is CASSLREHEQYF. DNA for the CDR3: TGTGCCAGCAGCTTGCGCGAACACGAGCAGTACTTC. The whole variable domain, remainder taken from reference TRBV7-6 and TRBJ2-7, is GAGVSQSPRYKVTKRGQDVALRCDPISGHVSLYWYRQALGQGPEFLTYFNYEAQQDKSGLPNDRFSAERPEGSISTLTIQRTEQRDSAMYRCASSLREHEQYFGPGTRLTVT.

The CDR3 nucleotides read TGTGCCAGCTCCCTCAAGCCGGGACTAGCGGGAGGTGGCGAGCAGTACTTC. This gives the protein CASSLKPGLAGGGEQYF. The chain recombines TRBV18 with TRBJ2-7; TRBD2 agrees at 15 bases. The length of the CDR3 is 17 residues. Losses at the gene ends were 6 bases for V and 6 bases for J; bases not matched to a gene: 12. Per the germline V gene, CDR1 is KGHSH and CDR2 is LQKENI.

The chain joins TRBV10-3 to TRBJ2-2; D might be TRBD1 (6 bases). The CDR3 runs 17 residues. The germline V gene has CDR1 ENHRY and CDR2 SYGVKD. Trimming shortened V by 3 bases and J by 0 bases, and 14 bases separated the two germline ends. For the CDR3, the DNA is TGTGCCATCAGTGACCTCAGGGGTCGGGCGAACACCGGGGAGCTGTTTTTT. Translation: CAISDLRGRANTGELFF.

The chain carries TRBV5-4 and TRBJ2-1, with TRBD1 matching over 8 bases. CDR1 is SGHNT, CDR2 YYREEE, per germline (reference sequence). The J segment lost 2 bases and the V segment lost 4 bases, leaving 8 bases of the junction unmatched. The CDR3 covers 16 residues. The DNA for the CDR3 is TGTGCCAGCAGCGGTCTGACAGGGGCCGCCTACAATGAGCAGTTCTTC. Its protein is CASSGLTGAAYNEQFF.

The V call is TRBV5-1, the J call TRBJ2-3; D might be TRBD2 (6 bases). The germline CDR1 and CDR2 sequences are SGHRS and YFSETQ. Trimming removed 1 base from V and 4 bases from J, with 19 bases in between. The CDR3 contains 17 residues. The CDR3 bases are TGCGCCAGCAGCTTGTTGCCGCGGGGCCGGGGCTCAGATACGCAGTATTTT. Its protein is CASSLLPRGRGSDTQYF.

In DNA, the CDR3 is TGTGCCAGCAGTTCACGGACAGGGGGGACCCACGAGCAGTACTTC. This gives the protein CASSSRTGGTHEQYF. This chain links TRBV6-5 with TRBJ2-7; 10 bases are shared with TRBD1. Germline CDR1 is MNHEY and CDR2 is SVGAGI. The CDR3 is 15 amino acids. Trimming removed 4 bases from V and 5 bases from J; junction bases left unmatched: 8.

The chain recombines TRBV7-9 with TRBJ2-7; no firm D call. The CDR3 is made up of 17 amino acids. Germline V gene sequence: CDR1 SEHNR, CDR2 FQNEAQ (reference sequence). V gave up 5 bases and J gave up 0 bases, with 20 bases separating them. CDR3: CASSPAFWSSGSYEQYF. The CDR3 DNA is TGTGCCAGCAGCCCCGCCTTCTGGTCCTCAGGCTCCTACGAGCAGTACTTC.

The chain links TRBV2 to TRBJ2-6, with 16 positions matching TRBD2. Unmatched junction bases numbered 13, after V lost 4 bases and J lost 10 bases. This CDR3 spans 19 amino acids. Germline-derived CDR1 and CDR2 are SNHLY and FYNNEI. Here the CDR3 reads CASSAGTSGGGSGVNVLTF. Written as DNA, the CDR3 is TGTGCCAGCAGTGCGGGGACTAGCGGGGGGGGCTCGGGAGTGAACGTCCTGACTTTC.

This rearrangement joins TRBV7-8 to TRBJ2-3; maybe TRBD1 (6 bases). Deletions cut 10 bases from V and 5 bases from J, with 19 bases between. This CDR3 has 14 amino acids. The germline gives CDR1 SGHVS, CDR2 FQNEAQ. As DNA, the CDR3 is TGTGCCACCGAGCTATTAGGGGGAATAGATACGCAGTATTTT. Protein: CATELLGGIDTQYF.

The chain recombines TRBV2 with TRBJ1-5; 7 nucleotides align to TRBD1. V lost 6 bases, J lost 3 bases, and 5 bases stayed unmatched. Per the germline V gene, CDR1 is SNHLY and CDR2 is FYNNEI. The CDR3 runs to 14 residues. Here the CDR3 reads CASRGQAINQPQHF. CDR3 coding DNA: TGTGCCAGCAGAGGACAGGCTATCAATCAGCCCCAGCATTTT. The variable domain in full, with the rest retrieved from reference TRBV2 and TRBJ1-5, is EPEVTQTPSHQVTQMGQEVILRCVPISNHLYFYWYRQILGQKVEFLVSFYNNEISEKSEIFDDQFSVERPDGSNFTLKIRSTKLEDSAMYFCASRGQAINQPQHFGDGTRLSIL.

This chain uses TRBV5-6 with TRBJ2-1; maybe TRBD1 (5 bases). The CDR3 length is 16 residues. Trimming cost V 3 bases and J 5 bases, with 18 bases left between them. The germline V gene encodes CDR1 SGHDT and CDR2 YYEEEE. CDR3 protein: CASSSRLLRGNNEQFF. For the CDR3, the DNA is TGTGCCAGCAGCTCTAGACTCCTAAGGGGTAACAATGAGCAGTTCTTC.

The chain recombines TRBV9 with TRBJ1-3; no definite D call. V dropped 2 bases and J dropped 2 bases, with 11 bases sitting between them. The length of the CDR3 is 15 residues. Germline V gene lookup returns CDR1 SGDLS and CDR2 YYNGEE. CDR3 coding DNA: TGTGCCAGCAGCGTTGATTCGGGAACTGGAAACACCATATATTTT. It codes for CASSVDSGTGNTIYF.

The gene calls are TRBV6-5 and TRBJ2-7, with D possibly matching TRBD2 (6 bases). V was trimmed by 6 bases and J by 4 bases, leaving 16 bases between them. The germline V gene encodes CDR1 MNHEY and CDR2 SVGAGI. The CDR3 consists of 14 residues. The CDR3 coding sequence is TGTGCCAGCAGACCTGCTGGAGGGCTTTACGAGCAGTACTTC. Translated: CASRPAGGLYEQYF.

The genes are TRBV15 and TRBJ2-3; a weak D match, TRBD1 (6 bases). Germline V gives CDR1 LNHNV, CDR2 YYDKDF (reference sequence). The CDR3 is 15 residues long. The V end was cut by 2 bases, the J end by 2 bases, with 11 bases between. The CDR3 here is CATSRQGTFTDTQYF. CDR3 DNA sequence: TGTGCCACCAGCAGACAGGGGACCTTCACAGATACGCAGTATTTT.

The J gene is TRBJ1-2, the V gene TRBV5-4; TRBD1 is a possible D gene (6 bases). The CDR3 loop spans 13 amino acids. Trimming cost V 4 bases and J 4 bases, with 11 bases left between them. The germline CDR1 and CDR2 sequences are SGHNT and YYREEE (reference sequence). The CDR3 loop is CASSGGAGYGYTF. CDR3 DNA sequence: TGTGCCAGCAGCGGGGGGGCGGGCTATGGCTACACCTTC. Supplemented by reference TRBV5-4 and TRBJ1-2, the full variable domain reads ETGVTQSPTHLIKTRGQQVTLRCSSQSGHNTVSWYQQALGQGPQFIFQYYREEENGRGNFPPRFSGLQFPNYSSELNVNALELDDSALYLCASSGGAGYGYTFGSGTRLTVV.

The chain links TRBV19 to TRBJ1-1; TRBD1 aligns across 7 bases. V trimming: 4 bases; J trimming: 5 bases; junction bases outside the gene matches: 1. The length of the CDR3 is 12 residues. CDR1 is LNHDA and CDR2 is SQIVND in the germline V gene (reference sequence). The CDR3 is CASSTRGTEAFF. Here the CDR3 DNA reads TGTGCCAGTAGTACCAGGGGGACTGAAGCTTTCTTT.

The chain is built from TRBV5-4 and TRBJ1-2, with no clear D. V shed 4 bases and J shed 8 bases, with 15 bases lying between them. The CDR3 covers 13 residues. Germline lookup yields CDR1 SGHNT and CDR2 YYREEE (reference sequence). The CDR3 sequence: CASSPPGEKGYTF. For the CDR3, the DNA is TGTGCCAGCAGCCCACCGGGAGAGAAGGGCTACACCTTC.

This chain links TRBV29-1 with TRBJ1-2, with D possibly TRBD1 on 5 matching bases. Trimming took off 4 bases at V and 4 bases at J, with 13 bases between the two ends. Germline CDR1 SQVTM, CDR2 ANQGSEA. This CDR3 comprises 13 residues. The CDR3 is CSVGLGTGYGYTF. As DNA, the CDR3 is TGCAGCGTTGGTCTCGGGACGGGCTATGGCTACACCTTC.

The genes are TRBV5-6 and TRBJ2-1; tentatively, D is TRBD2 (5 bases). In germline, CDR1 is SGHDT, CDR2 YYEEEE. V was pared by 6 bases and J by 0 bases, with 13 bases between. The CDR3 loop spans 15 amino acids. The CDR3 spells CASIRGPSSYNEQFF. The DNA of the CDR3 is TGTGCCAGCATCCGGGGTCCGAGCTCCTACAATGAGCAGTTCTTC.

The V and J genes are TRBV6-1 and TRBJ2-3, with D uncertain. Trimming stripped 4 bases from V and 7 bases from J, with 12 bases between. Germline V gives CDR1 MNHNS, CDR2 SASEGT. The CDR3 length is 13 residues. The CDR3 loop reads CASSGGPLNTQYF. The CDR3, as DNA: TGTGCCAGCAGTGGTGGACCGCTGAATACGCAGTATTTT.

CDR3 in DNA: TGTGCCAGCAGCGATATCGGGACACCGATTAACTATGGCTACACCTTC. Amino acid sequence: CASSDIGTPINYGYTF. The V gene is TRBV9, the J gene TRBJ1-2; D is possibly TRBD1 (6 bases). With 3 bases removed from V and 1 base from J, the gap between germline ends came to 16 bases. This CDR3 contains 16 residues. Germline V gene lookup returns CDR1 SGDLS and CDR2 YYNGEE.

The chain combines TRBV4-2 with TRBJ2-7; 9 bases agree with TRBD1. The CDR3 length is 15 residues. Germline trimming cut 1 base from V and 5 bases from J; bases unmatched to any gene: 6. Germline V gene sequence: CDR1 LGHNA, CDR2 YNFKEQ. The CDR3 protein is CASSQVGTGRNEQYF. CDR3 nucleotides: TGTGCCAGCAGCCAAGTTGGGACAGGGCGTAACGAGCAGTACTTC.

J is TRBJ2-7 and V is TRBV5-1; D possibly matches TRBD1 or TRBD2 (5 bases each). V was trimmed by 5 bases and J by 2 bases, leaving 20 bases between them. The CDR3 has 16 amino acids. Germline-derived CDR1 and CDR2 are SGHRS and YFSETQ. The CDR3 is CASSRGQTGSPYEQYF. The CDR3, as DNA: TGCGCCAGCAGTAGGGGCCAGACGGGATCTCCCTACGAGCAGTACTTC.

This chain links TRBV19 with TRBJ2-3; 8 bases agree with TRBD2. The ends lost 4 bases at V and 7 bases at J; junction bases unmatched: 13. Per germline, CDR1 LNHDA and CDR2 SQIVND (reference sequence). This CDR3 has 16 amino acids. In nucleotides, the CDR3 is TGTGCCAGTAGTAGAGAGGTTAGCGGGATCGGAAATACGCAGTATTTT. Translation gives CASSREVSGIGNTQYF.

This chain links TRBV27 with TRBJ2-7, with 9 bases matching TRBD1. V trimming: 3 bases; J trimming: 0 bases; junction bases outside the gene matches: 6. The CDR3 is made up of 16 amino acids. In germline, CDR1 is MNHEY, CDR2 SMNVEV (reference sequence). In DNA form, the CDR3 reads TGTGCCAGCAGTTTTACCGGGACAGGGAGCTCCTACGAGCAGTACTTC. Protein sequence: CASSFTGTGSSYEQYF.

V is TRBV18 and J is TRBJ1-5; D remains ambiguous. The ends were cut back, 1 base at V and 0 bases at J, with 7 bases in the middle. This CDR3 spans 15 amino acids. Germline V lookup: CDR1 KGHSH, CDR2 LQKENI. Here the CDR3 reads CASSPRGNSNQPQHF. The CDR3 DNA reads as TGTGCCAGCTCACCACGGGGTAATAGCAATCAGCCCCAGCATTTT.

CDR3 residues: CASSLQGPGGYTF. The CDR3 DNA reads as TGTGCCAGCAGCTTACAGGGGCCGGGTGGCTACACCTTC. The chain couples TRBV11-2 to TRBJ1-2, with D perhaps TRBD1 (6 bases). The ends were cut back, 2 bases at V and 7 bases at J, with 11 bases in the middle. From germline, CDR1 is SGHAT and CDR2 FQNNGV. The CDR3 consists of 13 residues.

This clone has a single count. The chain has TRBV6-1 and TRBJ2-3; D is uncertain. V was trimmed by 6 bases and J by 2 bases, leaving 9 bases between them. The CDR3 runs to 13 residues. Germline CDR1 reads MNHNS; CDR2 reads SASEGT. Here the CDR3 reads CASSLSSTDTQYF. The DNA of the CDR3 is TGTGCCAGCAGCCTATCATCCACAGATACGCAGTATTTT.

The J gene is TRBJ2-1, the V gene TRBV2; TRBD2 agrees at 12 bases. The germline gives CDR1 SNHLY, CDR2 FYNNEI. The CDR3 runs 15 residues. Trimming took 4 bases from V and 8 from J; bases not matched to a gene: 6. The CDR3 coding sequence is TGTGCCAGCAGTGGACTAGCGGGAGATGCCGATGAGCAGTTCTTC. This translates into CASSGLAGDADEQFF.